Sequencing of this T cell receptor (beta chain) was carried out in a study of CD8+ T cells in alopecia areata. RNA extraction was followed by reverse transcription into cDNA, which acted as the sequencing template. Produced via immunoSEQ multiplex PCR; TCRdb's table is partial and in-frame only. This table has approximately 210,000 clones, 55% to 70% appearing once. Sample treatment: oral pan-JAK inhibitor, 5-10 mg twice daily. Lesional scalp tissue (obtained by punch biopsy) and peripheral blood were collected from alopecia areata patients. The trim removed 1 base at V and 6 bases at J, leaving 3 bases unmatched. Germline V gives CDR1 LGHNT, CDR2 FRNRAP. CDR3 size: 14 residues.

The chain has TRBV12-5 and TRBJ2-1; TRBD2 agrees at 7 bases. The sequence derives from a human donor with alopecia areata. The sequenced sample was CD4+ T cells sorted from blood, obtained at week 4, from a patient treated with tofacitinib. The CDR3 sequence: CASGLGLAINEQFF. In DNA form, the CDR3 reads TGTGCTAGTGGTTTGGGACTAGCTATCAATGAGCAGTTCTTC.